The 25 T cell receptor beta chains listed next were all sequenced from one sample in a study of post-analysis software for immune sequencing data. Study-wide findings and caveats: Patients carried five TRBV segments more frequently than controls did, and TRBV5-6, TRBV5-1 and TRBV20-1 were among them.

Incorporated into the TCR beta cDNA libraries were unique molecular identifiers, which served to reduce PCR and sequencing biases. TCRdb fed the PCR reads into MiXCR, producing one record per CDR3 protein. The sample consists of some 690,000 distinct CDR3 sequences, around 27% of them appearing once. The antigens of these receptors remain unknown. The sequencing sample was made of blood. These receptors were obtained from a girl aged 10 to 17 with multiple sclerosis.

This clonotype has more than one count but fewer than ten. CDR3 nucleotide sequence: TGTGCCAGCAGGAGGGCAGGCTATGGCTACACCTTC. Translated: CASRRAGYGYTF. The gene calls are TRBV27 and TRBJ1-2; D uncertain. CDR3 size: 12 residues. Trimming removed 6 bases from V and 4 bases from J, with 9 bases in between. Germline loops: CDR1 MNHEY, CDR2 SMNVEV (reference sequence).

J is TRBJ1-1 and V is TRBV4-1; TRBD1 might be the D (6 bases). The germline V and J ends were trimmed by 4 bases and 11 bases, with 17 bases remaining between them. The CDR3 spans 13 residues. CDR1 and CDR2 (germline): MGHRA, YSYEKL. The CDR3 DNA reads TGCGCCAGCAGCCCAGGGGTTCCCCCGGGGGCTTTCTTT. This encodes CASSPGVPPGAFF.

The chain links TRBV20-1 to TRBJ2-7; 8 bases match TRBD1. This CDR3 has 13 amino acids. The germline V gene encodes CDR1 DFQATT and CDR2 SNEGSKA (reference sequence). V lost 6 bases, J lost 2 bases, and 6 bases stayed unmatched. Written as DNA, the CDR3 is TGCAGTGCAACCCCGGGACAGGCCTACGAGCAGTACTTC. This gives the protein CSATPGQAYEQYF.

The V and J genes are TRBV5-1 and TRBJ1-2; 7 bases are a match to TRBD1. The germline CDR1 and CDR2 sequences are SGHRS and YFSETQ. CDR3 size: 16 residues. Trimming took 0 bases from V and 4 from J; bases not matched to a gene: 9. CDR3 nucleotides: TGCGCCAGCAGCTTGGGGGAACAGGGGTCCCCCTATGGCTACACCTTC. It encodes CASSLGEQGSPYGYTF.

The chain links TRBV2 to TRBJ2-5; TRBD2 agrees at 7 bases. The V gene's germline CDR1 is SNHLY and CDR2 FYNNEI. The CDR3 runs 14 residues. The trim removed 5 bases at V and 12 bases at J, leaving 15 bases unmatched. The CDR3 sequence: CASSFLDSGGWKYF. The CDR3 nucleotides are TGTGCCAGCAGTTTCTTAGACTCGGGGGGTTGGAAGTACTTC.

The chain joins TRBV4-1 to TRBJ2-7; 8 nucleotides line up with TRBD1. CDR3 size: 15 residues. V dropped 0 bases and J dropped 3; count of bases not matched to a gene: 4. Germline-derived CDR1 and CDR2 are MGHRA and YSYEKL. Here the CDR3 DNA reads TGCGCCAGCAGCCAAGATCTTGGACAGGGCTACGAGCAGTACTTC. Protein sequence: CASSQDLGQGYEQYF.

The genes are TRBV6-5 and TRBJ1-2; D unresolved. With 5 bases removed from V and 3 bases from J, the gap between germline ends came to 7 bases. Per the germline V gene, CDR1 is MNHEY and CDR2 is SVGAGI. The CDR3 sequence is 12 residues long. In DNA form, the CDR3 reads TGTGCCAGCAGTACAGAGGACTATGGCTACACCTTC. This translates into CASSTEDYGYTF.

V is TRBV20-1 and J is TRBJ2-3; perhaps TRBD1 as D (7 bases). V was shortened by 5 bases and J by 0 bases, with 15 bases between the two germline ends. The CDR3 is made up of 15 amino acids. The V gene's germline CDR1 is DFQATT and CDR2 SNEGSKA (reference sequence). The DNA of the CDR3 is TGCAGTGCTGGCGGGGACAGTATTAGCACAGATACGCAGTATTTT. As protein: CSAGGDSISTDTQYF.

The chain joins TRBV9 to TRBJ2-1; D possibly uses TRBD1 or TRBD2 (5 bases each). CDR1 is SGDLS and CDR2 is YYNGEE in the germline V gene. Trimming pared 1 base from V and 0 bases from J, leaving 11 bases between. The CDR3 loop spans 16 amino acids. The CDR3 here is CASSVLGTGSYNEQFF. For the CDR3, the DNA is TGTGCCAGCAGCGTATTAGGGACGGGCTCCTACAATGAGCAGTTCTTC.

The chain uses TRBV20-1 and TRBJ2-3; no definite D call. Germline CDR1 is DFQATT and CDR2 is SNEGSKA (reference sequence). The CDR3 has 13 residues. Deletions cut 4 bases from V and 2 bases from J, with 10 bases between. The CDR3 loop is CSAIPENTDTQYF. Here the CDR3 DNA reads TGCAGTGCTATTCCAGAGAACACAGATACGCAGTATTTT.

The gene calls are TRBV29-1 and TRBJ1-1; D unresolved. The germline gives CDR1 SQVTM, CDR2 ANQGSEA. Trimming pared 4 bases from V and 5 bases from J, leaving 11 bases between. The CDR3 totals 12 residues. Here the CDR3 reads CSVVPSETEAFF. The CDR3 nucleotides read TGCAGCGTTGTCCCCAGTGAAACTGAAGCTTTCTTT. Drawing the rest from reference TRBV29-1 and TRBJ1-1, the complete variable domain is SAVISQKPSRDICQRGTSLTIQCQVDSQVTMMFWYRQQPGQSLTLIATANQGSEATYESGFVIDKFPISRPNLTFSTLTVSNMSPEDSSIYLCSVVPSETEAFFGQGTRLTVV.

This clonotype was seen only a few times. The junction departs from the called germline gene at one end, perhaps through a read error. This chain uses TRBV28 with TRBJ1-2; 7 nucleotides match TRBD1. Germline CDR1 is MDHEN and CDR2 is SYDVKM. CDR3 length: 17 amino acids. CDR3 sequence: CAGSLAGTVGAGYGYTF. For the CDR3, the DNA is TGTGCCGGCAGTTTAGCCGGGACAGTGGGAGCGGGCTATGGCTACACCTTC.

The chain employs TRBV2 and TRBJ1-1, with 7 positions matching TRBD1. Germline V lookup: CDR1 SNHLY, CDR2 FYNNEI. V gave up 6 bases and J gave up 9 bases; unmatched junction bases: 1. The CDR3 is 10 amino acids. CDR3 residues: CASRGQKAFF. The CDR3 DNA reads as TGTGCCAGCAGGGGACAGAAAGCTTTCTTT.

This chain links TRBV28 with TRBJ2-3; tentatively, D is TRBD1 or TRBD2 (6 bases each). Between the trimmed V and J ends, which lost 3 bases and 5 bases, there was a span of 15 bases. CDR3 size: 15 residues. Germline V gives CDR1 MDHEN, CDR2 SYDVKM. CDR3 bases: TGTGCCAGCAGTTTTTTGGGGGCGCGGGAAGATACGCAGTATTTT. It encodes CASSFLGAREDTQYF.

To note about this clonotype: The conserved closing phenylalanine or tryptophan is absent in this CDR3, likely reflecting a read error. The rearrangement joins TRBV5-1 to TRBJ2-5, with no clear D. The J call may be incorrect, as the DNA end agrees better with TRBJ2-7. This CDR3 spans 13 amino acids. Germline loops: CDR1 SGHRS, CDR2 YFSETQ. The CDR3 loop reads CASRASAKAEQYY. The CDR3 bases are TGCGCCAGCAGAGCCAGCGCTAAGGCCGAGCAGTACTAC.

This clonotype was seen a handful of times. The J gene is TRBJ2-1, the V gene TRBV20-1; 11 nucleotides line up with TRBD1. The CDR3 covers 13 residues. Germline CDR1 reads DFQATT; CDR2 reads SNEGSKA (reference sequence). Trimming cost V 6 bases and J 6 bases; bases outside gene matches: 4. The CDR3 DNA is TGCAGTGCCCGGACAGGGGGCATCAATGAGCAGTTCTTC. This sequence encodes CSARTGGINEQFF.

CDR3 in amino acids: CASSFWEGGWVELFF. In DNA, the CDR3 is TGCGCCAGCAGCTTTTGGGAAGGGGGCTGGGTGGAGCTGTTTTTT. The chain has TRBV5-1 and TRBJ2-2; 7 bases agree with TRBD1. Germline trimming cut 2 bases from V and 10 bases from J; bases unmatched to any gene: 11. The germline gives CDR1 SGHRS, CDR2 YFSETQ. This CDR3 has 15 residues.

The table lists this clonotype with a few counts. The chain recombines TRBV20-1 with TRBJ1-5; TRBD1 is a possible D gene (6 bases). Looked up from germline, CDR1 is DFQATT and CDR2 is SNEGSKA (reference sequence). The CDR3 is 13 residues long. Trimming left V 6 bases short and J 1 base short, with 10 bases between. This CDR3 is CSATGTSNQPQHF. In DNA, the CDR3 is TGCAGTGCGACCGGGACAAGCAATCAGCCCCAGCATTTT.

J is TRBJ1-4 and V is TRBV7-9; D remains unclear. CDR1 is SEHNR and CDR2 is FQNEAQ in the germline V gene (reference sequence). This CDR3 has 14 amino acids. V lost 6 bases to trimming and J lost 5 bases, with 13 bases between them. CDR3 sequence reads: CASSDVDPNEKLFF. CDR3 nucleotides: TGTGCCAGCAGTGATGTGGACCCGAATGAAAAACTGTTTTTT.

The chain uses TRBV3-1 and TRBJ2-1; 13 bases map to TRBD2. This CDR3 spans 16 amino acids. Germline CDR1 is LGHDT and CDR2 is YNNKEL (reference sequence). Germline trimming cut 4 bases from V and 9 bases from J; bases unmatched to any gene: 9. The CDR3 sequence is CASSPGTSGTGGEQFF. The CDR3 DNA reads as TGTGCCAGCAGCCCCGGGACTAGCGGGACCGGGGGTGAGCAGTTCTTC.

V and J are TRBV2 and TRBJ2-3; 7 bases agree with TRBD2. The CDR3 has 14 amino acids. V lost 2 bases to trimming and J lost 9 bases; unmatched junction nucleotides: 8. CDR1 SNHLY and CDR2 FYNNEI come from the germline V gene. The CDR3 region is CASSERREIETQYF. In DNA form, the CDR3 reads TGTGCCAGCAGTGAACGGCGGGAGATAGAGACGCAGTATTTT.

This clonotype was picked up a small number of times. This chain uses TRBV20-1 with TRBJ2-7, with 11 bases lining up with TRBD1. This CDR3 contains 14 residues. Losses at the gene ends were 1 base for V and 3 bases for J; bases not matched to a gene: 2. The germline V gene encodes CDR1 DFQATT and CDR2 SNEGSKA (reference sequence). The CDR3 region has the DNA TGCAGTGCTAGAGGGGACAGGGGGTTCTACGAGCAGTACTTC. This encodes CSARGDRGFYEQYF.

The gene calls are TRBV20-1 and TRBJ1-1, with 8 bases aligning to TRBD1. Germline CDR1 is DFQATT and CDR2 is SNEGSKA (reference sequence). With 5 bases clipped from V and 5 bases from J, the junction kept 10 bases outside the gene matches. CDR3 length equals 14 residues. The CDR3 nucleotides are TGCAGTGCTCCGGACAGGGCGGCGGGGACTGAAGCTTTCTTT. It yields the protein CSAPDRAAGTEAFF.

This clonotype came up a few times. The chain employs TRBV20-1 and TRBJ2-1, with D maybe TRBD1 (5 bases). Germline V CDR1 and CDR2: DFQATT, SNEGSKA (reference sequence). CDR3 length equals 13 residues. With 4 bases removed from V and 9 bases from J, the gap between germline ends came to 16 bases. For the CDR3, the DNA is TGCAGTGCTACGGCAGGTGGGGCTCCTGAGCAGTTCTTC. Its translation: CSATAGGAPEQFF.

This clonotype appeared many times. The genes are TRBV12-3 or TRBV12-4 and TRBJ2-7; D not resolved. The CDR3 extends over 13 amino acids. Trimming left V 6 bases short and J 0 bases short, with 9 bases between. The CDR3 spells CASRLGSSYEQYF. In DNA, the CDR3 is TGTGCCAGCAGATTGGGCAGCTCCTACGAGCAGTACTTC.